This T cell receptor beta chain came from a study of CD8 T cells in ankylosing spondylitis. Study findings and constraints: Ankylosing spondylitis blood seemed to carry a telltale TCR beta motif made of under 10 highly homologous variants. Disease-associated clones were reportedly significantly overrepresented in matched ankylosing spondylitis synovial fluid. Peripheral blood held disease-linked clones only at relatively low frequency, and these were CD8+.

The CDR3 covers 14 residues. Germline CDR1 SGHRS, CDR2 YFSETQ. The V gene end was trimmed by 4 bases and the J gene end by 6 bases; junction bases not matched to a gene: 9. Quantitative 5'-RACE with molecular barcodes generated TCR beta libraries. MiXCR, run by TCRdb on the 5' RACE reads, gives a single entry per CDR3 protein. Of 50,000 to 70,000 distinct CDR3 sequences listed, roughly 6.2% are singletons. This clonotype was recorded many times. Its target is not known. This chain joins TRBV5-1 and TRBJ2-7, with 8 nucleotides matching TRBD1. The sequenced sample was synovial fluid, either unsorted or a sorted T cell fraction (not recorded which). This TCR was recovered from a male donor with ankylosing spondylitis. The CDR3 here is CASSLTGAVGEQYF. The CDR3 nucleotides are TGCGCCAGCAGCCTGACAGGGGCCGTTGGCGAGCAGTACTTC.